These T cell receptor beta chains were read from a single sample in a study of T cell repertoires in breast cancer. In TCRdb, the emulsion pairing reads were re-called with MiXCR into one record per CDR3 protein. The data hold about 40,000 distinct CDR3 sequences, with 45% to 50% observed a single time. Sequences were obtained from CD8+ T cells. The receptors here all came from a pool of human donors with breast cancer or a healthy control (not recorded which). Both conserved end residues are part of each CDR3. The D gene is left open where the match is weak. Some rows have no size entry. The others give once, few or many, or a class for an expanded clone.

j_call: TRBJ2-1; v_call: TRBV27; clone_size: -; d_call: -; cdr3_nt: TGTGCCAGCAGTTTGTGGGGGGAGCCCTACAATGAGCAGTTCTTC; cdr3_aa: CASSLWGEPYNEQFF
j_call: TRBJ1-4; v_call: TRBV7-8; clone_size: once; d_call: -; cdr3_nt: TGTGCCAGCAGCTCAGGGACACCTGCGAATGAAAAACTGTTTTTT; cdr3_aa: CASSSGTPANEKLFF
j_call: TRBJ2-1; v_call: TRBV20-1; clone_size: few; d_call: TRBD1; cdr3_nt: TGCAGTGCTAGAGGGACAGGGTTCGACAATGAGCAGTTCTTC; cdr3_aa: CSARGTGFDNEQFF
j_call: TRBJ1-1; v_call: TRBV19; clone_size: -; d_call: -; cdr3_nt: TGTGCCAGTACCATAAATTCCGGAACTGAAGCTTTCTTT; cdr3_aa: CASTINSGTEAFF
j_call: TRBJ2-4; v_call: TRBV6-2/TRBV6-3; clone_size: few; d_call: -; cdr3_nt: TGTGCCAGCAGACTGGGTCCAGCCAAAAACATTCAGTACTTC; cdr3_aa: CASRLGPAKNIQYF
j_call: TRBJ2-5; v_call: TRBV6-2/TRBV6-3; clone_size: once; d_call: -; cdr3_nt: TGTGCCAGCAGTGACCCCGGCGGGACCCAGTACTTC; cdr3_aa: CASSDPGGTQYF
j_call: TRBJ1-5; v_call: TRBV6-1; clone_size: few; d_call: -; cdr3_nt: TGTGCCAGCAGTACCCCACAGGGCGTCGGACAGCCCCAGCATTTT; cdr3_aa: CASSTPQGVGQPQHF
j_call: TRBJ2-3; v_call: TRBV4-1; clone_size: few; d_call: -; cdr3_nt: TGCGCCAGCACCCTGTCGGAGGGAGGAGAGGCAGATACGCAGTATTTT; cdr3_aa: CASTLSEGGEADTQYF
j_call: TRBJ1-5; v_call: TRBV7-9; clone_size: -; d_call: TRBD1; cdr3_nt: TGTGCCAGCGCACGACAGGGGAATCAGCCCCAGCATTTT; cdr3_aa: CASARQGNQPQHF
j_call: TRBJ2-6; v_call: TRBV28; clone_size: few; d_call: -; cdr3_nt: TGTGCCAGCAGTTTCGAGCACTCTGGGGCCAACGTCCTGACTTTC; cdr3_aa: CASSFEHSGANVLTF
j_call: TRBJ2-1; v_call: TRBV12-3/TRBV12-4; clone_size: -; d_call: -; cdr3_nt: TGTGCCAGCAGTACGACTCAGAATGAGCAGTTCTTC; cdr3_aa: CASSTTQNEQFF
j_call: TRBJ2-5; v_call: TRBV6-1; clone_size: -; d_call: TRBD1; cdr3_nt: TGTGCCAGCAGACCCACAGGGGCGGAGACCCAGTACTTC; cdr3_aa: CASRPTGAETQYF
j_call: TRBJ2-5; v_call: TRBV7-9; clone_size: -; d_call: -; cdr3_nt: TGTGCCAGCAGCTTAGCTTACCGGGGGACACAGCAAGAGACCCAGTACTTC; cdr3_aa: CASSLAYRGTQQETQYF
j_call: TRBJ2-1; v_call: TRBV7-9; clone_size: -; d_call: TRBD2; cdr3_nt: TGTGCCAGCAGCTCTACGATAGCGGGAGCCTCCCGGGTTTTTACCTACAATGAGCAGTTCTTC; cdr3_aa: CASSSTIAGASRVFTYNEQFF
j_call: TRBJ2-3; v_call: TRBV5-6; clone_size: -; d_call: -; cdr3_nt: TGTGCCAGCACGCTAGGCACAGATACGCAGTATTTT; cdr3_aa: CASTLGTDTQYF
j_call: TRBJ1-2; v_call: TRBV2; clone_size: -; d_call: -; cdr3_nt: TGTGCCAGCAGTGGAGGACGGGAGTTCGGGGGCTACACCTTC; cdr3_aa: CASSGGREFGGYTF
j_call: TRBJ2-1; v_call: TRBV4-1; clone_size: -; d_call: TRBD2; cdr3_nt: TGCGCCAGCAGCCAAGATACTAGCGGGGCCTACAATGAGCAGTTCTTC; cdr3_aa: CASSQDTSGAYNEQFF
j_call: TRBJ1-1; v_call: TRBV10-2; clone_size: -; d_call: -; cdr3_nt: TGCGCCAGCATGGCTTCAGGGGCTACTGAAGCTTTCTTT; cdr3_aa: CASMASGATEAFF
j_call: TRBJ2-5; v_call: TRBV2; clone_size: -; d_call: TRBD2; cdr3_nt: TGTGCCAGCAGGGTACTAGCGGGGGGGCAAGAGACCCAGTACTTC; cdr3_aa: CASRVLAGGQETQYF
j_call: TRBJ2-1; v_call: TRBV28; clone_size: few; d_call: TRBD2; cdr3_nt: TGTGCCAGCAGTTTAGATCTTCTAGCGGGAGTGTCTTACAATGAGCAGTTCTTC; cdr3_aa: CASSLDLLAGVSYNEQFF
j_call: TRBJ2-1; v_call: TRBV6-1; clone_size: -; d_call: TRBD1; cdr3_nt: TGTGCCAGCAGTGTCGGGACAGGGGAGTACAATGGGCAGTTCTTC; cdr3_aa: CASSVGTGEYNGQFF
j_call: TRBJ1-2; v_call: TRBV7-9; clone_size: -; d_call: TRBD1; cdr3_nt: TGTGCCAGCAGCTGGGACAGGGGTCTCTATGGCTACACCTTC; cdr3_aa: CASSWDRGLYGYTF
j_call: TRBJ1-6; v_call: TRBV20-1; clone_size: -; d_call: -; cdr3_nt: TGCAGTGCTAGGATTACGAGCTCCTATAATTCACCCCTCCACTTT; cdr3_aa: CSARITSSYNSPLHF
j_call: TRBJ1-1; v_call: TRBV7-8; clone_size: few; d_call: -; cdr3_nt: TGTGCCAGCAGCTTAGGGCTGGGCACTGAAGCTTTCTTT; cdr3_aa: CASSLGLGTEAFF
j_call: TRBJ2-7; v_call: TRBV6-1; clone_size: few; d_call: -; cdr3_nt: TGTGCCAGCAGTGAAAAATGGGGCTACGAGCAGTACTTC; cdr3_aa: CASSEKWGYEQYF
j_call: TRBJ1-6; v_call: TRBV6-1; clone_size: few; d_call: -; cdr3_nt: TGTGCCAGCGGGGATTCACCCCTCCACTTT; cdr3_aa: CASGDSPLHF
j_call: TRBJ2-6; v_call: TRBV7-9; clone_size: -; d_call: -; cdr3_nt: TGTGCCAGCAGTCAAGAGGGACGGTTTGTTTCTGGGGCCAACGTCCTGACTTTC; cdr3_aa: CASSQEGRFVSGANVLTF
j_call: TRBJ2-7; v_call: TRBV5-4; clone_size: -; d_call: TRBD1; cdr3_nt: TGTGCCAGCAGCTTAAACAGGGGCTACGAGCAGTACTTC; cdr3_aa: CASSLNRGYEQYF
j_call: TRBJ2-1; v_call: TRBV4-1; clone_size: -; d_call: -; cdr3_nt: TGCGCCAGCAGCCAAGGAATTAGCCGGAGCTATGAGCAGTTCTTC; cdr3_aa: CASSQGISRSYEQFF
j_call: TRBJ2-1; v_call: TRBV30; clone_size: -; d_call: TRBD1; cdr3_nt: TGTGCCTGGAGTGTACTAGGGGGCTTGACTGAGCAGTTCTTC; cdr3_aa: CAWSVLGGLTEQFF
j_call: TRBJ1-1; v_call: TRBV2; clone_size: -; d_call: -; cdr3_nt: TGTGCCAGCCAAAGCCAAGAGAACACTGAAGCTTTCTTT; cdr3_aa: CASQSQENTEAFF
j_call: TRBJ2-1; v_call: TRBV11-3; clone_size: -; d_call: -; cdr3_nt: TGTGCCAGCAGCTCCACAGGGACCTCCAACAATGAGCAGTTCTTC; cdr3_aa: CASSSTGTSNNEQFF
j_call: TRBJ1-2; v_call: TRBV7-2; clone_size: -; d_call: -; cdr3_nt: TGTGCCAGCAGCTTAAAGGCGGGCTATGGCTACACCTTC; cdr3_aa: CASSLKAGYGYTF
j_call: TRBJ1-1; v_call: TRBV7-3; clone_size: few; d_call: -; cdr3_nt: TGTGCCAGACAGGGCGACACTGAAGCTTTCTTT; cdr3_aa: CARQGDTEAFF
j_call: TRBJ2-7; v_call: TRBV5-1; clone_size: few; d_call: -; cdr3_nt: TGCGCCAGCAGCTTGGTCGCAGGTATGAACGAGCAGTACTTC; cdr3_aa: CASSLVAGMNEQYF
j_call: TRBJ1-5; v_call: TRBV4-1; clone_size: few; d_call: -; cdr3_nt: TGCGCCAGCAGCCCAGGTCGAGTAAATCAGCCCCAGCATTTT; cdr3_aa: CASSPGRVNQPQHF
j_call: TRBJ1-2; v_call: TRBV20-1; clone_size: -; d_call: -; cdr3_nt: TGCAGTGCTTCCCGCACAGGGAGCCGTCCCTATGGCTACACCTTC; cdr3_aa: CSASRTGSRPYGYTF
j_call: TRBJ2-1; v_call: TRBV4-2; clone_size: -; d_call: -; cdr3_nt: TGTGCCAGCAGCCAGACCCGGGACCGGGGGAATGAGCAGTTCTTC; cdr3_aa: CASSQTRDRGNEQFF
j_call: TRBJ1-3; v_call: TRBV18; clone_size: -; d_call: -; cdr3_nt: TGTGCCAGCTCACTATCAGAAAGGGGAAACACCATATATTTT; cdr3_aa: CASSLSERGNTIYF
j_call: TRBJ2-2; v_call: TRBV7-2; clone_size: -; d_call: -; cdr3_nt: TGTGCCAGCAGCTTAGGGGGGACGGGGAACACCGGGGAGCTGTTTTTT; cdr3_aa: CASSLGGTGNTGELFF
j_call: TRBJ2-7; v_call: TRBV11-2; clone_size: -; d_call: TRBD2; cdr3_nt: TGTGCCAGCAGCTTCGGACTAGCGGGGCGATTATCCTACGAGCAGTACTTC; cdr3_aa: CASSFGLAGRLSYEQYF
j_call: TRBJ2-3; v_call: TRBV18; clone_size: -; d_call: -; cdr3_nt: TGTGCCAGCTCACCAAACACAGATACGCAGTATTTT; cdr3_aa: CASSPNTDTQYF
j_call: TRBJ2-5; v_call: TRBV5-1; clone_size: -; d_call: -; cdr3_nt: TGCGCCAGCAGCTTGGTGGGGGGCTCGGAGACCCAGTACTTC; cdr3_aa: CASSLVGGSETQYF
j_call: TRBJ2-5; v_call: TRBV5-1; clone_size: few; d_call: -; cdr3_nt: TGCGCCAGCAGCTTGTCCACGCGCCGAGGGGAGACCCAGTACTTC; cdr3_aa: CASSLSTRRGETQYF
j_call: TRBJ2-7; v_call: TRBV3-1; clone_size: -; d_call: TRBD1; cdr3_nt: TGTGCCAGCAGTTATACAGACAGGGGGCAAAGCGAGCAGTACTTC; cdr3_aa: CASSYTDRGQSEQYF
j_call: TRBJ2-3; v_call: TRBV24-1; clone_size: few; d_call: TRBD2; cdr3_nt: TGTGCCACCAGTGATCCCCGGGGGGGGATGGATACGCAGTATTTT; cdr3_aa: CATSDPRGGMDTQYF
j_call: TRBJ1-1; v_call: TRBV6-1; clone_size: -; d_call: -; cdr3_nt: TGTGCCAGCATCGCCCGGAGGGACACTGAAGCTTTCTTT; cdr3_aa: CASIARRDTEAFF
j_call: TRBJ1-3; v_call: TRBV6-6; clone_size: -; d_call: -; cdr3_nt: TGTGCCAGCAGTTACGGTCGGCCCCACTCTGGAAACACCGTAAATTTT; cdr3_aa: CASSYGRPHSGNTVNF
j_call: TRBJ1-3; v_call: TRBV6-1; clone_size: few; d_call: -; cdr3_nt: TGTGCCAGCAAACCCCAAGGCTCGTCTGGAAACACCATATATTTT; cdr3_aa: CASKPQGSSGNTIYF
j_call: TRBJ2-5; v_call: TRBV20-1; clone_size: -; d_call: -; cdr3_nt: TGCAGTGCTAGAGATCGGACCCGGGGGGAGACCCAGTACTTC; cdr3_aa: CSARDRTRGETQYF
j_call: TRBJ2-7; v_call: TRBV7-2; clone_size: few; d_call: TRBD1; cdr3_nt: TGTGCCAGCAGCTTGGACAGGGTCTACGAGCAGTACTTC; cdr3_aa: CASSLDRVYEQYF
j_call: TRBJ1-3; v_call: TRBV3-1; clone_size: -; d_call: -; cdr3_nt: TGTGCCAGCAGCGCGGCTCGTACGGGAAACACCATATATTTT; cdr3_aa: CASSAARTGNTIYF
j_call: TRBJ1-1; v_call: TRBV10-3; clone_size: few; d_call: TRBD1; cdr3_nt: TGTGCCATCAGCGAGTCTGGTCGGACAGGGAGCATGAACACTGAAGCTTTCTTT; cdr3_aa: CAISESGRTGSMNTEAFF
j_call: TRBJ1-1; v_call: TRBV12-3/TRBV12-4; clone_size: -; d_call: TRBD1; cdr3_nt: TGTGCCAGCAGCTATGACAGGGGAACTGGAGCTTTCTTT; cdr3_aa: CASSYDRGTGAFF
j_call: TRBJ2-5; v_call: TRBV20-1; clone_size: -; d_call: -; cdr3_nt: TGCAGTGCTATTATTCGCGGGGCCGGAGAGACCCAGTACTTC; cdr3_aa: CSAIIRGAGETQYF
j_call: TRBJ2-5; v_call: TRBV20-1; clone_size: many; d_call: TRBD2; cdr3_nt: TGCAGTGCTAGACCCGAACGGGGACTAGGGGAGACCCAGTACTTC; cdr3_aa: CSARPERGLGETQYF
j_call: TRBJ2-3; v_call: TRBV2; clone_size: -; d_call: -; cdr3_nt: TGTGCCAGCAGTGAGTACAGTGGTACGCAGTATTTT; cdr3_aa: CASSEYSGTQYF
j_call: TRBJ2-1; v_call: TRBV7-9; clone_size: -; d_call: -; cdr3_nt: TGTGCCAGCCGTCCAACCCTAGACAATGAGCAGTTCTTC; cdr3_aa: CASRPTLDNEQFF
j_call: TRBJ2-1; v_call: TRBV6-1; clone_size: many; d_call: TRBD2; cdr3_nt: TGTGCCAGCAGTGAGGCTAGCGGGACCTACAATGAGCAGTTCTTC; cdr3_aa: CASSEASGTYNEQFF